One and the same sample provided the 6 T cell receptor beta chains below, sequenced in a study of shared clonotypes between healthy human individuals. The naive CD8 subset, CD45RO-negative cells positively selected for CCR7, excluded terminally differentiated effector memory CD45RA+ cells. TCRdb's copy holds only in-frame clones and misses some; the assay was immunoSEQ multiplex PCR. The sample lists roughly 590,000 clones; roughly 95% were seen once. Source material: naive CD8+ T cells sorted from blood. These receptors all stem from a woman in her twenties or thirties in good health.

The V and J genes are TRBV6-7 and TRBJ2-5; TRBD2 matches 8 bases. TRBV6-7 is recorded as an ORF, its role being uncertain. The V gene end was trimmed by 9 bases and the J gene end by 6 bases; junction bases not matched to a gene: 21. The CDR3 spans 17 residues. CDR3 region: CARLRGVAGYGLQTQYF. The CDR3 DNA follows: TGTGCCAGGTTACGAGGCGTAGCGGGATACGGGCTTCAGACCCAGTACTTC.

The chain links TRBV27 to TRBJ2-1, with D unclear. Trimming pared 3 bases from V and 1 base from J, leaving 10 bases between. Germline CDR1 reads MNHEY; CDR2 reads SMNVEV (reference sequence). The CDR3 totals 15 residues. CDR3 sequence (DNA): TGTGCCAGCAGTTTGCGGACGCCATCCTACAATGAGCAGTTCTTC. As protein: CASSLRTPSYNEQFF.

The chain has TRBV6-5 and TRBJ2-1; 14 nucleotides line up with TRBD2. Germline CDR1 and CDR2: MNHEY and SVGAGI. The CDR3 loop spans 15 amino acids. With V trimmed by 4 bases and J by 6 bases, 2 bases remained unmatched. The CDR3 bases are TGTGCCAGCAGTTCGACTAGCGGGAGGGTCAATGAGCAGTTCTTC. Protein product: CASSSTSGRVNEQFF.

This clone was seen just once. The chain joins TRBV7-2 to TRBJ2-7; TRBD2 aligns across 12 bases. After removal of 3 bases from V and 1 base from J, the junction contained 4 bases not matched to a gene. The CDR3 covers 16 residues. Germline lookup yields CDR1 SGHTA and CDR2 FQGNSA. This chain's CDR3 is CASSLSGTSGSYEQYF. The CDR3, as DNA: TGTGCCAGCAGCTTGTCCGGGACTAGCGGGTCCTACGAGCAGTACTTC.

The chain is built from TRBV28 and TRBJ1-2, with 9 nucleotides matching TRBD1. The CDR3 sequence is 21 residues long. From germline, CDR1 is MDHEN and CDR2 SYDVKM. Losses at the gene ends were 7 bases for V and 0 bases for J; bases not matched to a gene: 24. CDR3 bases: TGTGCCAGCACGGCTCTATTAGCGAAACCGGGACAGGGACTCGCTAACTATGGCTACACCTTC. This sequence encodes CASTALLAKPGQGLANYGYTF.

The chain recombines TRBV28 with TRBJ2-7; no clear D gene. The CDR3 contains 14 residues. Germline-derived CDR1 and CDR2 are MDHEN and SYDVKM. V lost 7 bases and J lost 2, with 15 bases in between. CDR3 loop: CASKRGSRAYEQYF. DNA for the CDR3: TGTGCCAGCAAGCGTGGCTCTAGGGCCTACGAGCAGTACTTC.